The present entry profiles one T cell receptor (beta chain) with its context. The data belong to a study of blood T cell repertoires in COVID-19. Across the study: The United States, Italy and Spain were the sources of the acute and convalescent COVID-19 samples. PBMCs, B-cell-depleted T cells, or T cells were the source of the cDNA or gDNA that made up the material.

As handled by the study authors: The authors estimated nucleated cell counts from reference gene primer amplification. The table came from immunoSEQ multiplex PCR; TCRdb's copy has only in-frame clones and leaves some out. V and J calls and clone size come straight from that table; D and trimming were deduced from the DNA. The data show some 130,000 clones, about 80% seen once. The V gene's germline CDR1 is LGHNT and CDR2 FRNRAP. V was trimmed by 7 bases and J by 6 bases, leaving 10 bases between them. CDR3 size: 12 residues. The origin of this receptor is a woman older than 75 with acute or convalescent COVID-19. The chain carries TRBV12-5 and TRBJ1-5; D not resolved. Input material: peripheral blood. CDR3: CASARSGQPQHF. CDR3 sequence (DNA): TGTGCTAGTGCCCGCTCGGGTCAGCCCCAGCATTTT.